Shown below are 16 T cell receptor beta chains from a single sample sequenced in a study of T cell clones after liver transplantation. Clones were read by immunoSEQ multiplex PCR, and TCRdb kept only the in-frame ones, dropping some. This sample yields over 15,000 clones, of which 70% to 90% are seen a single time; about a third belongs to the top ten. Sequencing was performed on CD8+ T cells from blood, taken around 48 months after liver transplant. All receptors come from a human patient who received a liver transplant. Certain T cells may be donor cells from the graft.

The CDR3 DNA sequence: TGTGCCAGCACCATTGCGGGTTTTGCGGGGGGGCCGGATACGCAGTATTTT. Translated: CASTIAGFAGGPDTQYF. This chain connects TRBV5-4 to TRBJ2-3; 9 bases agree with TRBD2. CDR1 SGHNT and CDR2 YYREEE come from the germline V gene (reference sequence). With 6 bases clipped from V and 6 bases from J, the junction kept 17 bases outside the gene matches. The CDR3 is made up of 17 amino acids. Full variable domain (missing parts from reference TRBV5-4 and TRBJ2-3): ETGVTQSPTHLIKTRGQQVTLRCSSQSGHNTVSWYQQALGQGPQFIFQYYREEENGRGNFPPRFSGLQFPNYSSELNVNALELDDSALYLCASTIAGFAGGPDTQYFGPGTRLTVL.

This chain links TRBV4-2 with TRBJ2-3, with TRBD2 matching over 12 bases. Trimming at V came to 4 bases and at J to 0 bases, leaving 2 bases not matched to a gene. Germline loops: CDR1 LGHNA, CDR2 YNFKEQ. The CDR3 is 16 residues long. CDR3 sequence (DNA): TGTGCCAGCAGCCGTCTAGCGGGGGGGAGCACAGATACGCAGTATTTT. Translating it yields CASSRLAGGSTDTQYF.

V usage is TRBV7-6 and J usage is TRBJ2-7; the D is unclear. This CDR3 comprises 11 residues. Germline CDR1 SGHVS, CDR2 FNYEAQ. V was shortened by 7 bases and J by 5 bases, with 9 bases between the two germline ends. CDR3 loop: CASTTGNEQYF. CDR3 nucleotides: TGTGCCAGCACTACGGGCAACGAGCAGTACTTC.

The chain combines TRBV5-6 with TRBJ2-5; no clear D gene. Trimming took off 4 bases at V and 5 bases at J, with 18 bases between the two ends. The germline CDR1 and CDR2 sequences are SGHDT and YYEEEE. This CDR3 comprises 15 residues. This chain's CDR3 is CASSPIGLYRETQYF. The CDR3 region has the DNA TGTGCCAGCAGCCCAATCGGTTTGTACCGGGAGACCCAGTACTTC.

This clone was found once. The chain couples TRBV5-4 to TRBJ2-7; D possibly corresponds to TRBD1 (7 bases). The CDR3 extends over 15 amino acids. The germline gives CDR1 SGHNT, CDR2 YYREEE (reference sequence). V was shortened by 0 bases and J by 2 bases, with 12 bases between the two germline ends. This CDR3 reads CASSLGQGEAYEQYF. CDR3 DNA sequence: TGTGCCAGCAGCTTGGGGCAGGGGGAGGCCTACGAGCAGTACTTC.

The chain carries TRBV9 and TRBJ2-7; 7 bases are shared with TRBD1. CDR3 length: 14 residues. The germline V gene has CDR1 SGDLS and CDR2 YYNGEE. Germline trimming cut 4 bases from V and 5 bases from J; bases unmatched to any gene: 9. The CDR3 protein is CASSKGQSLDEQYF. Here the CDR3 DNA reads TGTGCCAGCAGCAAGGGACAGTCGTTGGACGAGCAGTACTTC.

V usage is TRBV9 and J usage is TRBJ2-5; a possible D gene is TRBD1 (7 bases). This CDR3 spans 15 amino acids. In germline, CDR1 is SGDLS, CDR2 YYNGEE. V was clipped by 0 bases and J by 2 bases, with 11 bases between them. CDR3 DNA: TGTGCCAGCAGCGTAGGCGGGACAGATCAAGAGACCCAGTACTTC. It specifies CASSVGGTDQETQYF. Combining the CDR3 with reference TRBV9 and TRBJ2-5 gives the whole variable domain DSGVTQTPKHLITATGQRVTLRCSPRSGDLSVYWYQQSLDQGLQFLIQYYNGEERAKGNILERFSAQQFPDLHSELNLSSLELGDSALYFCASSVGGTDQETQYFGPGTRLLVL.

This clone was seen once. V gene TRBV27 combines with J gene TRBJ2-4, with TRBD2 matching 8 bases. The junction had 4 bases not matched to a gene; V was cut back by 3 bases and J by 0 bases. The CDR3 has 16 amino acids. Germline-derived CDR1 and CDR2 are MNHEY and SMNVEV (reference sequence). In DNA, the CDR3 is TGTGCCAGCAGTTTTGATCTAGCGGGAGCCAAAAACATTCAGTACTTC. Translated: CASSFDLAGAKNIQYF.

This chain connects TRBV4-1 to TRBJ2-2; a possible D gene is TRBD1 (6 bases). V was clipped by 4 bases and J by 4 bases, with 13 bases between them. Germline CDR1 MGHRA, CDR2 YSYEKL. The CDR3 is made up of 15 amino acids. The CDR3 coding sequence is TGCGCCAGCAGCCTGAGGACAGAGATCACCGGGGAGCTGTTTTTT. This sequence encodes CASSLRTEITGELFF.

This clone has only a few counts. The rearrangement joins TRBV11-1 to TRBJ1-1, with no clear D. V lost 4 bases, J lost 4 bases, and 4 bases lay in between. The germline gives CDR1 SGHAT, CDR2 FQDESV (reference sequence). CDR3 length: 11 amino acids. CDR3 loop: CASSSSTEAFF. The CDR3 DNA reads TGTGCCAGCAGCTCTAGCACTGAAGCTTTCTTT.

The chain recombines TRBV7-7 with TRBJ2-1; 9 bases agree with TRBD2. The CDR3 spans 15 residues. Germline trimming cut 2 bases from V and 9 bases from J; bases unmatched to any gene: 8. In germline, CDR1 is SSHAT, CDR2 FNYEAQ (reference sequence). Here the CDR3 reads CASSLRAGGDSEQFF. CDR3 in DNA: TGTGCCAGCAGCTTAAGGGCGGGGGGGGACTCTGAGCAGTTCTTC.

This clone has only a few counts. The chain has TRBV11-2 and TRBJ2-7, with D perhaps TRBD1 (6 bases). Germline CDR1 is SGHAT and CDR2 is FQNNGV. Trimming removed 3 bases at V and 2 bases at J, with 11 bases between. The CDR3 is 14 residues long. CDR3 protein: CASSLAGVPYEQYF. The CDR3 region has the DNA TGTGCCAGCAGCTTGGCAGGGGTTCCCTACGAGCAGTACTTC.

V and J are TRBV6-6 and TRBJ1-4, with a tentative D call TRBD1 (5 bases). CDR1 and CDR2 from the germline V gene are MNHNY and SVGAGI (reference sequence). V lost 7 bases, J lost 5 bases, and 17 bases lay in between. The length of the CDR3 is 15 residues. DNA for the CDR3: TGTGCCAGCACCCTCACGGAAAAGGGGAATGAAAAACTGTTTTTT. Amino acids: CASTLTEKGNEKLFF.

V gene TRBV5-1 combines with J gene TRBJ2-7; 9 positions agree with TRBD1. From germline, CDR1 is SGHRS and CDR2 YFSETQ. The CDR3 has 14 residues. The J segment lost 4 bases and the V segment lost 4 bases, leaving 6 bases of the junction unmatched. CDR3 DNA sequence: TGCGCCAGCAGCGGGGGGACAGGGTATTACGAGCAGTACTTC. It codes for CASSGGTGYYEQYF.

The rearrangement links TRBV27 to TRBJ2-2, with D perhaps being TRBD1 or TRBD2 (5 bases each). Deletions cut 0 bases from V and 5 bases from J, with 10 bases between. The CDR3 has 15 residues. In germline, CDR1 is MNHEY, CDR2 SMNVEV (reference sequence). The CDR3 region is CASSLSWDGTGELFF. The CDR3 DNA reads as TGTGCCAGCAGTTTATCGTGGGACGGAACCGGGGAGCTGTTTTTT.

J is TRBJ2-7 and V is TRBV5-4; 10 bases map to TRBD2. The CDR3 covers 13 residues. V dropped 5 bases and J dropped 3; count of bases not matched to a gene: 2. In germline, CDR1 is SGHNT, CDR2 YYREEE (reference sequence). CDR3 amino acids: CASRLAGDYEQYF. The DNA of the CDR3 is TGTGCCAGCAGGCTAGCGGGAGACTACGAGCAGTACTTC. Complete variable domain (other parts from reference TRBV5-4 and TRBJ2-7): ETGVTQSPTHLIKTRGQQVTLRCSSQSGHNTVSWYQQALGQGPQFIFQYYREEENGRGNFPPRFSGLQFPNYSSELNVNALELDDSALYLCASRLAGDYEQYFGPGTRLTVT.